The 7 T cell receptor beta chains below come from one sample, sequenced in a study of cytomegalovirus exposure and HLA in healthy donors. PCR employed 60 Vbeta and 13 Jbeta primers. Only in-frame clones appear in the TCRdb table, and some are missing; sequencing was by immunoSEQ multiplex PCR. This repertoire shows more than 140,000 clones, roughly 85% found once; its top ten account for 0.5% to 0.85%. The sequenced sample consisted of PBMCs. All receptors come from a male donor in good health and CMV-seronegative.

The chain couples TRBV6-6 to TRBJ1-4; D is ambiguous. The germline V gene has CDR1 MNHNY and CDR2 SVGAGI (reference sequence). CDR3 length: 13 residues. V lost 6 bases to trimming and J lost 0 bases, with 5 bases between them. CDR3 in DNA: TGTGCCAGCAGGGGAGCAACTAATGAAAAACTGTTTTTT. Translation gives CASRGATNEKLFF.

This clone was recorded only once. The chain links TRBV2 to TRBJ2-1; 10 bases fit TRBD2. With V trimmed by 4 bases and J by 9 bases, 6 bases remained unmatched. The CDR3 has 14 amino acids. Germline V gene lookup returns CDR1 SNHLY and CDR2 FYNNEI. CDR3 protein: CASSVLAGDTEQFF. The CDR3 DNA reads as TGTGCCAGCAGTGTCCTAGCGGGAGACACTGAGCAGTTCTTC.

The rearrangement uses TRBV30 and TRBJ2-7; a possible D gene is TRBD2 (7 bases). V was clipped by 8 bases and J by 6 bases, with 32 bases between them. This CDR3 has 17 amino acids. Germline assignment: CDR1 GTSNPN and CDR2 SVGIG (reference sequence). The CDR3 nucleotides read TGTGCCGGGGGGGGGCGCCAGGTCTCTTTTTCTCCGGGCGAGCAGTACTTC. Its translation is CAGGGRQVSFSPGEQYF.

V and J are TRBV18 and TRBJ2-3; 13 bases are shared with TRBD2. The germline V gene has CDR1 KGHSH and CDR2 LQKENI. Trimming took 3 bases from V and 0 from J; bases not matched to a gene: 6. This CDR3 is 18 amino acids long. In DNA form, the CDR3 reads TGTGCCAGCTCACCCCTGGGGACTAGCGGGGTTAGCACAGATACGCAGTATTTT. This translates into CASSPLGTSGVSTDTQYF.

The chain combines TRBV30 with TRBJ1-5, with D tentatively TRBD1 (5 bases). The V end lost 3 bases, the J end lost 6 bases, and 21 bases lay between the germline ends. The CDR3 contains 16 residues. CDR1 and CDR2 (germline): GTSNPN, SVGIG (reference sequence). The CDR3 loop is CAWSDPRGARGQPQHF. The CDR3 DNA sequence: TGTGCCTGGAGCGACCCCCGAGGGGCGCGGGGTCAGCCCCAGCATTTT.

This clone appeared a single time. The genes are TRBV9 and TRBJ2-1; 10 nucleotides line up with TRBD2. Germline V CDR1 and CDR2: SGDLS, YYNGEE. After removal of 0 bases from V and 7 bases from J, the junction contained 4 bases not matched to a gene. The CDR3 length is 15 residues. CDR3 bases: TGTGCCAGCAGCGTAGGAGCGGGAGGGGGTAATGAGCAGTTCTTC. Residues: CASSVGAGGGNEQFF.

The DNA of the CDR3 is TGTGCCTGGAGTGTACGCTGGCAGGTAGCAACTAATGAAAAACTGTTTTTT. Translation gives CAWSVRWQVATNEKLFF. This chain uses TRBV30 with TRBJ1-4, with D uncertain. This CDR3 is built from 17 residues. Looked up from germline, CDR1 is GTSNPN and CDR2 is SVGIG (reference sequence). Trimming stripped 0 bases from V and 0 bases from J, with 14 bases between.